The clone carrying this T cell receptor beta chain was recorded only once. Its antigen is unidentified. This sample also contains other DNA sequences that code for the same CDR3. CD4+ cell separation produced CD45RA+ naive and CD45RA-negative memory subsets. Deep-level running was used for the assay. Each cell subset's genomic DNA was divided evenly among several immunoSEQ plates. The data were produced by immunoSEQ multiplex PCR, yet TCRdb's version contains in-frame clones alone and is incomplete. In the table there are about 2 million clones, 85% to 95% of which are singletons. Trimming removed 6 bases at V and 0 bases at J, with 12 bases between. This CDR3 has 15 residues. CDR1 and CDR2 (germline): SNHLY, FYNNEI. The sample comes from a study of shared clonotypes between healthy human individuals. Overall study findings and caveats: When naive CD4 clonotypes were compared across several donors, roughly 4.9% were shared.

The sample consisted of naive CD4+ T cells sorted from blood. The subset denotes: CD45RA+ positively selected. The chain couples TRBV2 to TRBJ1-5, with D unresolved. The TCR was taken from a man younger than 35 in good health. The CDR3 spells CASSVEGDSNQPQHF. CDR3 in DNA: TGTGCCAGCAGCGTTGAAGGCGATAGCAATCAGCCCCAGCATTTT.